This record looks at one TCR beta chain sequence and its context. Its antigen remains unidentified. No qualities accompany the bases; no much larger clone lies one base away. The CDR3 spans 14 residues, from the cysteine through the phenylalanine. Only the CDR3 part of the read is kept: 42 bases, read in frame from the first base. Taken from the germline V gene, the CDR1 and CDR2 loops are SNHLY and FYNNEI. Unmatched junction bases come to 5, with V trimmed by 6 bases and J by 5 bases. The record originates from a study of T cell responses to AZD1222 COVID-19 vaccine (dated by TCRdb to about 2021). Looking at the study overall: Because spike-specific TCR depth and breadth did not differ between the two schedules, AZD1222 recipients who got a second dose at roughly 4 weeks were pooled with those who got a second dose at roughly 12 weeks. TCR sequencing was performed for about 250 trial participants, of whom some 200 were given two doses of AZD1222 and some 26 were given two doses of MenACWY control vaccine. Trial participants were enrolled by age into subgroups of 18-55, 56-69 and 70-plus years, and about 150, 27 and 61 TCR-sequenced participants, respectively, were included in these subgroups.

In the paper's terms, the time point label means: baseline before first vaccination. Samples from vaccinated people were obtained from the UK trials COV001 and COV002, which included a single-blind randomized controlled phase 2/3 trial of AZD1222 (ChAdOx1 nCoV-19) in healthy adults. For TCRbeta chain sequencing, PBMC samples were collected from trial participants at day 0 and at day 28 after the second dose. Summary of the overall study and its limitations: Reportedly, close to half of the unique spike-specific TCRs recognized epitopes lying outside the regions that are mutated in the B.1.351 and B.1.1.7 variants. Most participants were white British and females outnumbered males, and the authors suggested that clonal diversity may have been underestimated. Conclusions about previously exposed vaccinees are limited because only five to seven AZD1222 recipients were SARS-CoV-2 seropositive at baseline. Because no day 14 peak-response samples were available, the repertoires could be characterized only after the peak T cell response. After two AZD1222 doses, spike-specific TCR breadth and depth were significantly higher than at day 0 and than in MenACWY recipients. In the small 56-69-year group, the increase in depth fell short of significance, most likely because of low power. CD4 TCRs associated with the vaccine covered the entire spike protein, and the dominant responses were in regions 160-218 and 743-854.

The CDR3 regions of human TCRbeta chains were analyzed by immunosequencing. In the authors' own workflow: TCRs in the repertoires were matched against a reference library of SARS-CoV-2-specific TCRs that had been generated with the MIRA antigen-specificity platform. Breadth was defined as the fraction of unique TCRs that were SARS-CoV-2-associated. Depth was defined as the fraction of total T cells that were SARS-CoV-2-associated. Using the MIRA data, each spike-specific TCR was mapped to the spike region that the TCR reacts to and placed in a CD4 or CD8 class. Log10-transformed breadth and depth values were compared by one-way ANOVA with Sidak's multiple comparisons tests. TCRdb's version of the immuneACCESS table is confined to in-frame rearrangements and falls short of the full clone set. An unresolved V gene accounts for under half of the shortfall where checked; the remainder is of unknown origin. D and trimming were read from the DNA, whereas the V and J calls and clone size are those reported in that table. The sample records some 110,000 clones, 82% of which are singletons. The top ten constitute 4% to 6% of the sample.

The chain links TRBV2 with TRBJ2-2; 8 central nucleotides agree with TRBD2. Sequencing was performed on peripheral blood, taken on day 0 of AZD1222 vaccination. This clonotype was obtained from an adult in good health. The bases are TGTGCCAGCAGACCGGCTAGCGGGACCGGGGAGCTGTTTTTT. The encoded protein is CASRPASGTGELFF.